The present entry profiles one TCR beta chain with its context. The entry originates in a study of CD8 T cells in Susac syndrome. The trim removed 7 bases at V and 9 bases at J, leaving 11 bases unmatched. Germline CDR1 LNHDA, CDR2 SQIVND (reference sequence). This CDR3 is 14 amino acids long. Random hexamers were used to reverse transcribe the RNA input (about 0.45 to 1 ug). TCRdb re-called the immunoSEQ multiplex PCR reads through MiXCR, storing one row per CDR3 protein. The sample holds 55,000 to 70,000 distinct CDR3 sequences, approximately 95% seen once. The sample comprised CD8+ T cells from PBMCs. This chain links TRBV19 with TRBJ2-2, with 7 bases identical to TRBD2. The receptor was isolated from a human donor in good health. The CDR3 sequence: CASTFPGGQRELFF. CDR3 bases: TGTGCCAGTACGTTCCCGGGAGGTCAAAGGGAGCTGTTTTTT.